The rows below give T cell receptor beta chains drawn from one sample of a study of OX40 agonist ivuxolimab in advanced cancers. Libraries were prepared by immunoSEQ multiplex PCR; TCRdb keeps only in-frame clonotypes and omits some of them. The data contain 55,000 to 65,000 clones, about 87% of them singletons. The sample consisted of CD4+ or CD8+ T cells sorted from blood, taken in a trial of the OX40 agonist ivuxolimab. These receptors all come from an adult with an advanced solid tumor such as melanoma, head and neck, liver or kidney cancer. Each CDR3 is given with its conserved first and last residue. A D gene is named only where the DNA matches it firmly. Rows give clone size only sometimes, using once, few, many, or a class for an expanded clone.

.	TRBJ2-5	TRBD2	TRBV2	TGTGCCAGCAAAACTAGCGGGGGGGCCCGGCGGGAGACCCAGTACTTC	CASKTSGGARRETQYF
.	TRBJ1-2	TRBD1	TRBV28	TGTGCCATTATCATAGGGGGCGGTGGCTACACCTTC	CAIIIGGGGYTF
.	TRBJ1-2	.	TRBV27	TGTGCCAGCACTGACAGGTGGGGTAACTATGGCTACACCTTC	CASTDRWGNYGYTF
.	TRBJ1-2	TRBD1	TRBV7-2	TGTGCCAGCAGCTTTGGGACAGGGCTTAACTATGGCTACACCTTC	CASSFGTGLNYGYTF
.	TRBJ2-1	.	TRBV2	TGTGCCAGCAGTGAGGTGGGGCGCGGCTACAATGAGCAGTTCTTC	CASSEVGRGYNEQFF
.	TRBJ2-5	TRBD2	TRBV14	TGTGCCAGCAGCCAATGGCTAGCGGGAGGGCCCTCTTGGGAGACCCAGTACTTC	CASSQWLAGGPSWETQYF
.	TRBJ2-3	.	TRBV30	TGTGCCTGGACCATCACAGATACGCAGTATTTT	CAWTITDTQYF
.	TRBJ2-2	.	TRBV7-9	TGTGCCAGCAGCAATCGTCTGGGTACCGGGGAGCTGTTTTTT	CASSNRLGTGELFF
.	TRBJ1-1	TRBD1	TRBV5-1	TGCGCCAGCAGCTCATGGGACAGGGCGAACACTGAAGCTTTCTTT	CASSSWDRANTEAFF
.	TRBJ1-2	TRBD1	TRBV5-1	TGCGCCAGCAGCACCGGACAGGTCCCGAACTATGGCTACACCTTC	CASSTGQVPNYGYTF
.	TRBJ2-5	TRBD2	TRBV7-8	TGTGCCAGCAGCTTAGCGGGTAGCGGGAAGGAGACCCAGTACTTC	CASSLAGSGKETQYF
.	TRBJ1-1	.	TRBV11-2	TGTGCCAGCAGCTTCGTTGGGGACACTGAAGCTTTCTTT	CASSFVGDTEAFF
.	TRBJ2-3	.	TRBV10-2	TGCGCCAGCAGTGAGACAGGGGGGGCAGATACGCAGTATTTT	CASSETGGADTQYF
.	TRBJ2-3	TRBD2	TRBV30	TGTGCCTGGGCCCAAGCGGGGATCTCCAAAGATACGCAGTATTTT	CAWAQAGISKDTQYF
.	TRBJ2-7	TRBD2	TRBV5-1	TGCGCCAGCGCATTAGCGGGGGCCTACGAGCAGTACTTC	CASALAGAYEQYF
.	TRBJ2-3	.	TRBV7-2	TGTGCCAGCAGCTTAGATTCGAATCGGATTGATTTT	CASSLDSNRIDF
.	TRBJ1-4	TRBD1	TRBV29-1	TGCAGCGCCGGGACAGCCAATGAAAAACTGTTTTTT	CSAGTANEKLFF
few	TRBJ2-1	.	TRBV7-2	TGTGCCAGCAGCCGATATAGCGGCCTTACCTACAATGAGCAGTTCTTC	CASSRYSGLTYNEQFF
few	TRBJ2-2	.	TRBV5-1	TGCGCCAGCAGCTTTGGCGTAGCGAACACCGGGGAGCTGTTTTTT	CASSFGVANTGELFF
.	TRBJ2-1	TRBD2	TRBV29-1	TGCAGCTGTAGCGGGAATCCCTACAATGAGCAGTTCTTC	CSCSGNPYNEQFF
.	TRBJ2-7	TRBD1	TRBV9	TGTGCCAGCAGCGCCCGGGACAGGGCGTCCCTCTACGAGCAGTACTTC	CASSARDRASLYEQYF
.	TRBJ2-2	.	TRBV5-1	TGCGCCAGCAGCTTGCTAGGCAACCTTAACACCGGGGAGCTGTTTTTT	CASSLLGNLNTGELFF
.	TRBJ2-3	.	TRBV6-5	TGTGCCAGCAGTTACGGGAGAGGGGATACGCAGTATTTT	CASSYGRGDTQYF
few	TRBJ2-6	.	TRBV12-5	TGTGCTAGTGGTTTGGTACGAAGCTCTGGGGCCAACGTCCTGACTTTC	CASGLVRSSGANVLTF
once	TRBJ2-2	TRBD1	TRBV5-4	TGTGCCAGCAGCAGGGGACAGGGGAACACCGGGGAGCTGTTTTTT	CASSRGQGNTGELFF
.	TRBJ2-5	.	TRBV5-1	TGCGCCAGCGGTCGTACAGGGGAGGGAGGGGAGACCCAGTACTTC	CASGRTGEGGETQYF
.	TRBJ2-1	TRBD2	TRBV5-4	TGTGCCAGCAGCCTTCCTGGTAGCGGGTACAATGAGCAGTTCTTC	CASSLPGSGYNEQFF
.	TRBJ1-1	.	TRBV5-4	TGTGCCAGCAGCTCTTGGGGCGGTCGGATGGACACTGAAGCTTTCTTT	CASSSWGGRMDTEAFF
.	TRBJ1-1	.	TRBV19	TGTGCCAGTAGTCCCTACCCAATTCGTCGGAACACTGAAGCTTTCTTT	CASSPYPIRRNTEAFF
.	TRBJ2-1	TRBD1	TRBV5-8	TGTGCCAGCAGCTTCCATCCTGGACAGGGTTCCTACAATGAGCAGTTCTTC	CASSFHPGQGSYNEQFF
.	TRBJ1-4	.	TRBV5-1	TGCGCCAGCAGCCTAGGTCGGTCTACGAGGGAAAAACTGTTTTTT	CASSLGRSTREKLFF
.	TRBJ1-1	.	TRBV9	TGTGCCAGCAGCGTAGACAGTTTGAACACTGAAGCTTTCTTT	CASSVDSLNTEAFF
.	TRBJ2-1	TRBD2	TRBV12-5	TGTGCTAGTGCCCTGGGAGGGGACAATGAGCAGTTCTTC	CASALGGDNEQFF
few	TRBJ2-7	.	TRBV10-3	TGTGCCATCAGCGAGCGGCAATGGGGCTACGAGCAGTACTTC	CAISERQWGYEQYF
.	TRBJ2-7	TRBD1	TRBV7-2	TGTGCCAGCAGCTGGAGGGGACAGGGGCCCTACGAGCAGTACTTC	CASSWRGQGPYEQYF
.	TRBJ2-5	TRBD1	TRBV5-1	TGCGCCAGCAGCTTGGCAGGGGGCGCGAGGGAGACCCAGTACTTC	CASSLAGGARETQYF
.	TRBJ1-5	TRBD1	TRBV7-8	TGTGCCAGCAGCTTAGTGGGTTACAGGGGGTCCAATCAGCCCCAGCATTTT	CASSLVGYRGSNQPQHF
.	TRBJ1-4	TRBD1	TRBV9	TGTGCCAGCAGCAGATCAGGGGGCGTTCCGACTAATGAAAAACTGTTTTTT	CASSRSGGVPTNEKLFF
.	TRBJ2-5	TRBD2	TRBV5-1	TGCGCCAGCAGCAGAGGGACTAGCGGGGTATGGGAGACCCAGTACTTC	CASSRGTSGVWETQYF
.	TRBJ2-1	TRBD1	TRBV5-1	TGCGCCAGCAGCTCCCGGACAGGGAACAATGAGCAGTTCTTC	CASSSRTGNNEQFF
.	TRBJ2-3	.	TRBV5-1	TGCGCCAGCAGCTTGTTCGCAGATACGCAGTATTTT	CASSLFADTQYF
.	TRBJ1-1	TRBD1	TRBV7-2	TGTGCCAGCAGCCGTATGGACAGGGGATTGGCTGAAGCTTTCTTT	CASSRMDRGLAEAFF
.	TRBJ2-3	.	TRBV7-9	TGTGCCAGCAGTTCCTCGGGAAGGAGCACAGATACGCAGTATTTT	CASSSSGRSTDTQYF
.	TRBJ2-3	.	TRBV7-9	TGTGCCAGCAGCTCCCCACCGGGGGGCACAGATACGCAGTATTTT	CASSSPPGGTDTQYF
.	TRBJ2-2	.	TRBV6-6	TGTGCCAGCAGTTCCTACGGGACAATAGACGGGGAGCTGTTTTTT	CASSSYGTIDGELFF